The next 8 T cell receptor beta chains were all read from a single sample in a study of blood T cells in healthy people across ages. Alongside a J-beta primer mix, a sample-barcoded 5' primer served in a second PCR lasting roughly 7 to 12 cycles. TCRdb called the 5' RACE reads again in MiXCR, with one record for every CDR3 protein. In the table there are more than 650,000 distinct CDR3 sequences, approximately 22% of which are singletons. Material for sequencing was blood. Every receptor here comes from an older man in good health.

The chain uses TRBV20-1 and TRBJ2-1; maybe TRBD2 (5 bases). CDR3 length equals 14 residues. Trimming took off 7 bases at V and 0 bases at J, with 13 bases between the two ends. CDR1 is DFQATT and CDR2 is SNEGSKA in the germline V gene (reference sequence). Written as DNA, the CDR3 is TGCAGTGGGCCCCGAGAGGGCTCCTACAATGAGCAGTTCTTC. This encodes CSGPREGSYNEQFF.

This clonotype turned up a few times. This sequence joins TRBV4-1 and TRBJ2-1, with D maybe TRBD2 (5 bases). CDR3 length: 15 residues. Germline-derived CDR1 and CDR2 are MGHRA and YSYEKL. V lost 4 bases to trimming and J lost 0 bases, with 10 bases between them. The CDR3 spells CASSPEGASYNEQFF. The CDR3 coding sequence is TGCGCCAGCAGCCCCGAGGGTGCCTCCTACAATGAGCAGTTCTTC.

This clonotype was picked up a small number of times. CDR3 DNA sequence: TGTGCCAGCTCAGCTAGCGAAGCCTACGAGCAGTACTTC. This gives the protein CASSASEAYEQYF. The chain recombines TRBV18 with TRBJ2-5, with a weak D call TRBD2 (6 bases). The tail of the sequence fits TRBJ2-7 better, so the J call may be wrong. This CDR3 is built from 13 residues. Germline CDR1 and CDR2: KGHSH and LQKENI.

The chain recombines TRBV6-6 with TRBJ1-5; no firm D call. The germline V gene has CDR1 MNHNY and CDR2 SVGAGI (reference sequence). The CDR3 runs to 12 residues. V was trimmed by 6 bases and J by 6 bases, leaving 9 bases between them. The chain's CDR3 is CASRGASQPQHF. CDR3 nucleotide sequence: TGTGCCAGCAGGGGAGCCAGTCAGCCCCAGCATTTT.

The rearrangement uses TRBV7-2 and TRBJ1-2, with 8 bases lining up with TRBD1. This CDR3 comprises 13 residues. Germline V gives CDR1 SGHTA, CDR2 FQGNSA. J lost 6 bases, V lost 5 bases, and 5 bases had no gene match. This chain's CDR3 is CASSQTGVDGYTF. The DNA for the CDR3 is TGTGCCAGCAGCCAGACAGGGGTTGATGGCTACACCTTC.

The chain joins TRBV21-1 to TRBJ2-4; the table's D call, TRBD2, was not checked against the DNA. TRBV21-1 represents a pseudogene. This CDR3 contains 19 residues. The CDR3 loop is CASSKGAIRNKLAKNIQYF. The CDR3 coding sequence is TGTGCCAGCAGCAAAGGGGCCATTCGCAACAAACTAGCCAAAAACATTCAGTACTTC.

This clonotype has at least ten counts. This rearrangement joins TRBV5-1 to TRBJ2-1, with D tentatively TRBD2 (5 bases). Trimming took off 2 bases at V and 6 bases at J, with 9 bases between the two ends. Looked up from germline, CDR1 is SGHRS and CDR2 is YFSETQ. The CDR3 sequence is 13 residues long. The CDR3 loop reads CASSLAALNEQFF. As DNA, the CDR3 is TGCGCCAGCAGCTTAGCGGCCCTCAATGAGCAGTTCTTC.

This clonotype was counted many times. The chain recombines TRBV7-2 with TRBJ1-4, with D perhaps matching TRBD1 (6 bases). Germline-derived CDR1 and CDR2 are SGHTA and FQGNSA. This CDR3 region has 15 residues. V was trimmed by 3 bases and J by 8 bases, leaving 16 bases between them. CDR3 in amino acids: CASSLGHLGNEKLFF. The CDR3 region has the DNA TGTGCCAGCAGCTTGGGACACCTGGGGAACGAAAAACTGTTTTTT.